Sequencing of this TCR beta chain was carried out in a study of cytomegalovirus exposure and HLA in healthy donors. PCR used 60 Vbeta primers and 13 Jbeta primers. TCRdb keeps only in-frame clones here, not all; method: immunoSEQ multiplex PCR. Among roughly 110,000 clones, 74% were seen once, and the ten largest hold 2% to 2.5%. This CDR3 comprises 17 residues. Trimming took 5 bases from V and 0 from J; bases not matched to a gene: 11. Germline assignment: CDR1 MDHEN and CDR2 SYDVKM. Sequenced: PBMCs. The receptor's source is a human donor in good health. The rearrangement uses TRBV28 and TRBJ1-1; 8 bases map to TRBD1. DNA of the CDR3: TGTGCCAGCAGTACCGGACAGGGTGGCGGCATGAACACTGAAGCTTTCTTT. This translates into CASSTGQGGGMNTEAFF.